Listed below are T cell receptor beta chains from one sample, sequenced in a study of blood T cell repertoires in COVID-19. Assay used: immunoSEQ multiplex PCR; TCRdb lists only in-frame clones, some missing. The sample yields about 480,000 clones, around 89% seen once. The material sequenced was PBMCs or T cells enriched from blood (not recorded which). Receptors originate from a woman in her 40s who had recovered from COVID-19. The CDR3 runs from the conserved cysteine through the conserved F or W. A D gene is named only where the DNA matches it firmly. Not all rows give a size; the values are once, few, many and, for expanded clones, a class.

CDR3 | DNA | V | D | size | J
CASSLRQGPYEQYF | TGTGCCAGCAGTCTACGACAGGGCCCCTACGAGCAGTACTTC | TRBV6-5 | TRBD1 | few | TRBJ2-7
CASTSGPGFFATNEKLFF | TGTGCCAGTACGAGCGGGCCAGGGTTTTTTGCAACTAATGAAAAACTGTTTTTT | TRBV19 | NA | NA | TRBJ1-4
CASSSTLNTEAFF | TGTGCCAGCAGCTCGACACTGAACACTGAAGCTTTCTTT | TRBV9 | NA | NA | TRBJ1-1
CASSHTGNTIYF | TGCGCCAGCAGCCACACAGGAAACACCATATATTTT | TRBV4-3 | NA | NA | TRBJ1-3
CASGLWGLGTYEQYF | TGTGCTAGTGGTTTGTGGGGGCTGGGGACCTACGAGCAGTACTTC | TRBV12-5 | NA | few | TRBJ2-7
CASSATGGKNTEAFF | TGTGCCAGCAGCGCAACAGGGGGAAAGAACACTGAAGCTTTCTTT | TRBV7-2 | TRBD1 | NA | TRBJ1-1
CASRYLMGVSGNTIYF | TGTGCCAGCAGATACCTGATGGGCGTCTCTGGAAACACCATATATTTT | TRBV6-2/TRBV6-3 | NA | NA | TRBJ1-3
CASRPTLSYEQYF | TGTGCCAGCAGACCGACACTCTCCTACGAGCAGTACTTC | TRBV27 | NA | NA | TRBJ2-7
CASSLRQGAYEQYF | TGTGCCAGCAGTTTAAGGCAGGGGGCCTACGAGCAGTACTTC | TRBV28 | TRBD1 | NA | TRBJ2-7
CASSQEGAGGSYEQYF | TGCGCCAGCAGCCAAGAGGGGGCGGGGGGGTCCTACGAGCAGTACTTC | TRBV4-1 | TRBD2 | NA | TRBJ2-7
CASSPLRLAGSTDTQYF | TGTGCCAGCTCACCATTGAGACTAGCGGGTTCCACAGATACGCAGTATTTT | TRBV18 | TRBD2 | few | TRBJ2-3
CATSDMGGSGSETQYF | TGTGCCACCAGTGACATGGGCGGGTCGGGGAGTGAGACCCAGTACTTC | TRBV24-1 | NA | NA | TRBJ2-5
CAWKSSGSTEAFF | TGTGCCTGGAAGTCGAGCGGGAGCACTGAAGCTTTCTTT | TRBV30 | NA | NA | TRBJ1-1
CASSPEVSTEAFF | TGTGCCAGCAGTCCGGAGGTTAGCACTGAAGCTTTCTTT | TRBV7-2 | NA | NA | TRBJ1-1
CASSRGLTGTDTQYF | TGCGCCAGCAGCCGGGGACTAACGGGTACAGATACGCAGTATTTT | TRBV4-3 | TRBD2 | NA | TRBJ2-3
CASSWVQGYQPQHF | TGTGCCAGCAGCTGGGTACAGGGATATCAGCCCCAGCATTTT | TRBV6-6 | NA | NA | TRBJ1-5
CASTWGQNTEAFF | TGTGCCAGTACTTGGGGCCAGAACACTGAAGCTTTCTTT | TRBV19 | NA | once | TRBJ1-1
CASSQNNNPGTASYEQYF | TGCGCCAGCAGCCAAAATAACAACCCCGGGACAGCTTCCTACGAGCAGTACTTC | TRBV4-3 | TRBD1 | NA | TRBJ2-7
CASRLAGGGTDTQYF | TGTGCCAGCAGACTAGCGGGAGGGGGCACAGATACGCAGTATTTT | TRBV27 | TRBD2 | NA | TRBJ2-3
CASSLEGADTEAFF | TGCGCCAGCAGCTTAGAGGGGGCAGATACTGAAGCTTTCTTT | TRBV5-1 | TRBD1 | NA | TRBJ1-1
CASSQDTFSYGYTF | TGCGCCAGCAGCCAAGATACATTCTCCTATGGCTACACCTTC | TRBV4-3 | NA | NA | TRBJ1-2
CASSLPPGFDYGYTF | TGTGCCAGCAGCTTGCCCCCAGGTTTTGACTATGGCTACACCTTC | TRBV7-2 | NA | NA | TRBJ1-2
CASNSYGTEAFF | TGTGCCAGTAACTCGTACGGGACTGAAGCTTTCTTT | TRBV19 | NA | NA | TRBJ1-1
CASSLGQLLYSAVGYTF | TGTGCCAGCAGCTTGGGACAGCTCTTATACTCCGCCGTAGGCTACACCTTC | TRBV5-4 | NA | NA | TRBJ1-2
CASTPHTGGAPEAFF | TGTGCCAGTACCCCCCACACAGGCGGAGCTCCTGAAGCTTTCTTT | TRBV19 | NA | NA | TRBJ1-1
CASSDLAGEGYTF | TGTGCCAGCAGTGATCTGGCAGGGGAGGGCTACACCTTC | TRBV6-1 | NA | NA | TRBJ1-2
CASSSSGTGGLTVQPQHF | TGTGCCAGCAGCTCCTCCGGGACAGGCGGCCTTACGGTCCAGCCCCAGCATTTT | TRBV7-2 | TRBD1 | NA | TRBJ1-5
CASSPRTGYMSTEAFF | TGTGCCAGCTCACCGCGGACAGGTTACATGAGCACTGAAGCTTTCTTT | TRBV18 | TRBD1 | NA | TRBJ1-1
CASSQPTGLRTEAFF | TGTGCCAGCAGCCAACCGACAGGGCTACGCACTGAAGCTTTCTTT | TRBV3-1/TRBV3-2 | TRBD1 | NA | TRBJ1-1
CASSVPRTGGTEAFF | TGTGCCAGTAGTGTTCCACGGACAGGGGGCACTGAAGCTTTCTTT | TRBV19 | TRBD1 | NA | TRBJ1-1
CASSADRNYGYTF | TGTGCCAGCAGTGCCGACAGGAACTATGGCTACACCTTC | TRBV12-3/TRBV12-4 | NA | NA | TRBJ1-2
CASSSHGEEQFF | TGTGCCAGCAGTTCCCACGGGGAGGAGCAGTTCTTC | TRBV6-6 | NA | NA | TRBJ2-1
CASSEARGSKEAFF | TGTGCTAGCAGTGAAGCGCGGGGTTCCAAGGAAGCTTTCTTT | TRBV2 | NA | NA | TRBJ1-1
CASSYISVSKTSRRANEQFF | TGTGCCAGCAGTTACATCTCGGTTTCCAAGACTAGCAGGAGGGCCAATGAGCAGTTCTTC | TRBV28 | TRBD2 | NA | TRBJ2-1
CASSYDPDEGAGGYTF | TGTGCCAGCAGTTACGACCCCGATGAGGGCGCAGGTGGCTACACCTTC | TRBV6-5 | NA | NA | TRBJ1-2
CASSQDAYSTDTQYF | TGCGCCAGCAGCCAAGATGCGTACAGCACAGATACGCAGTATTTT | TRBV4-1 | NA | once | TRBJ2-3
CASSQDRRPTEAFF | TGCGCCAGCAGCCAAGATCGGAGGCCAACTGAAGCTTTCTTT | TRBV4-3 | NA | NA | TRBJ1-1
CASSLGSQGLMNTEAFF | TGTGCCAGCAGCTTAGGATCCCAGGGGTTAATGAACACTGAAGCTTTCTTT | TRBV7-9 | NA | NA | TRBJ1-1
CASSRGQALNTEAFF | TGTGCCAGCTCACGCGGACAGGCCCTGAACACTGAAGCTTTCTTT | TRBV18 | TRBD1 | NA | TRBJ1-1
CATSDRRQGSGGYTF | TGTGCCACCAGTGACCGACGACAGGGAAGCGGTGGCTACACCTTC | TRBV24-1 | TRBD1 | NA | TRBJ1-2
CASSRDPGLRGLDNEKLFF | TGCGCCAGCAGCAGGGACCCGGGCCTAAGAGGACTAGATAATGAAAAACTGTTTTTT | TRBV5-1 | NA | NA | TRBJ1-4
CATSDLGSGAYNEQFF | TGTGCCACCAGTGATTTGGGTAGCGGGGCCTACAATGAGCAGTTCTTC | TRBV24-1 | TRBD2 | NA | TRBJ2-1
CASSLTGTGDYGYTF | TGTGCCAGTAGTCTAACCGGGACAGGCGACTATGGCTACACCTTC | TRBV19 | TRBD1 | NA | TRBJ1-2
CASSLDRRNEKLFF | TGTGCCAGCAGCTTGGACAGGCGGAATGAAAAACTGTTTTTT | TRBV5-4 | NA | NA | TRBJ1-4
CSVELQGVYEQYF | TGCAGCGTTGAATTACAGGGGGTATACGAGCAGTACTTC | TRBV29-1 | TRBD1 | NA | TRBJ2-7
CASSWTGGAGELFF | TGTGCCAGCAGCTGGACAGGGGGAGCCGGGGAGCTGTTTTTT | TRBV5-4 | TRBD1 | NA | TRBJ2-2
CASSYGGDRGDNEQFF | TGTGCCAGCAGCTACGGTGGGGACAGGGGGGACAATGAGCAGTTCTTC | TRBV11-3 | TRBD1 | NA | TRBJ2-1
CASSPGHILFYYEQYF | TGTGCCAGCAGCCCCGGACACATTCTTTTTTACTACGAGCAGTACTTC | TRBV7-2 | NA | NA | TRBJ2-7
CSVGHSSFYGYTF | TGCAGCGTAGGACATTCTTCTTTCTATGGCTACACCTTC | TRBV29-1 | NA | NA | TRBJ1-2
CASSGQSENYGYTF | TGTGCCAGCAGTGGACAGTCTGAAAACTATGGCTACACCTTC | TRBV6-2/TRBV6-3 | NA | once | TRBJ1-2
CASSLAGQGTEAFF | TGTGCCAGCAGCTTGGCCGGACAGGGCACTGAAGCTTTCTTT | TRBV5-4 | TRBD1 | NA | TRBJ1-1
CASSQDWGRAQETQYF | TGCGCCAGCAGCCAAGACTGGGGGAGGGCCCAGGAGACCCAGTACTTC | TRBV4-1 | TRBD2 | NA | TRBJ2-5
CASSISPGNSPLHF | TGTGCCAGTAGTATCTCCCCGGGTAATTCACCCCTCCACTTT | TRBV19 | NA | NA | TRBJ1-6
CASSQDNRGNYGYTF | TGTGCCAGCAGCCAAGATAACAGGGGGAACTATGGCTACACCTTC | TRBV3-1/TRBV3-2 | TRBD1 | NA | TRBJ1-2
CASSQEAAQKHYSNQPQHF | TGCGCCAGCAGCCAAGAGGCGGCGCAGAAACATTATAGCAATCAGCCCCAGCATTTT | TRBV4-3 | NA | NA | TRBJ1-5
CASSNNRGLIAKNIQYF | TGTGCCAGCAGCAATAACAGGGGTCTGATAGCCAAAAACATTCAGTACTTC | TRBV7-9 | TRBD1 | NA | TRBJ2-4
CASSLASLFNSPLHF | TGTGCCAGCAGCTTAGCGAGTCTGTTTAATTCACCCCTCCACTTT | TRBV7-2 | NA | NA | TRBJ1-6
CSVVFLQGSGNTIYF | TGCAGCGTTGTCTTTCTGCAGGGCTCGGGAAACACCATATATTTT | TRBV29-1 | NA | NA | TRBJ1-3
CASSYTSGTRGPNQPQHF | TGTGCCAGCAGTTACACTTCCGGGACAAGGGGACCCAATCAGCCCCAGCATTTT | TRBV6-2/TRBV6-3 | NA | NA | TRBJ1-5
CASSPELAKNIQYF | TGTGCCAGCTCACCCGAGTTAGCCAAAAACATTCAGTACTTC | TRBV18 | NA | once | TRBJ2-4